This TCR beta chain originates from a study of shared clonotypes between healthy human individuals. With respect to this clone: Its antigen is unknown.

Participating donors were healthy, HIV-negative adults free of recent acute infections or vaccinations. Whole-study results and caveats: The sampled material consisted only of blood, and tissue repertoires are likely to differ. Limitation of the genetic and exposure-history diversity represented came from the few donors.

Libraries were prepared by immunoSEQ multiplex PCR; TCRdb keeps only in-frame clonotypes and omits some of them. The sample lists 2 million to 2.5 million clones, approximately 94% occurring once. The CDR3 has 14 amino acids. Trimming pared 4 bases from V and 4 bases from J, leaving 14 bases between. Per germline, CDR1 MNHEY and CDR2 SMNVEV (reference sequence). The TCR was taken from a man aged 18 to 29 in good health. The specimen was naive CD4+ T cells sorted from blood. The sample's subset: CD45RA+ positively selected. V usage is TRBV27 and J usage is TRBJ2-7, with D maybe TRBD1 (6 bases). For the CDR3, the DNA is TGTGCCAGCAGTTCCGGGGACATCCTTTACGAGCAGTACTTC. Amino acids: CASSSGDILYEQYF.